What follows is one T cell receptor (beta chain) and its context. The sample originates from a study of T cell responses to AZD1222 COVID-19 vaccine. Repertoires were generated with immunoSEQ multiplex PCR, while TCRdb's copy carries only in-frame clones and drops some. The data show 120,000 to 150,000 clones, about 90% seen once. The CDR3 consists of 15 residues. Germline V gene sequence: CDR1 MNHEY, CDR2 SVGAGI. V shed 5 bases and J 2 bases; nucleotides not matched to a gene: 9. The sequenced sample was peripheral blood, obtained on day 0 of AZD1222 vaccination. The chain joins TRBV6-5 to TRBJ2-7, with 7 bases matching TRBD2. The TCR was taken from an adult in good health. CDR3: CASSPSGGGPYEQYF. The CDR3 nucleotides are TGTGCCAGCAGTCCGTCGGGGGGAGGTCCCTACGAGCAGTACTTC.